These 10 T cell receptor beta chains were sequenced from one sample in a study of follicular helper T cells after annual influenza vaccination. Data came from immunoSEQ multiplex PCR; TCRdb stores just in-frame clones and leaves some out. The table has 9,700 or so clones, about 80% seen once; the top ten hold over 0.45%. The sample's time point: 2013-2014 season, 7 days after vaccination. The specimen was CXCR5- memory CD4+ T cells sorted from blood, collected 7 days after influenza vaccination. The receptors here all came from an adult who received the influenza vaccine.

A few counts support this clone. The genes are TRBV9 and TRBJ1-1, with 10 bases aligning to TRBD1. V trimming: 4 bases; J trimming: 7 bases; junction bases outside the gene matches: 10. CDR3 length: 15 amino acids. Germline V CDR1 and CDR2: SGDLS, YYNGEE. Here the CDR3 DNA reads TGTGCCAGCAGCCCGTCAGGGACAGGGGCGGTTGAAGCTTTCTTT. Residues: CASSPSGTGAVEAFF.

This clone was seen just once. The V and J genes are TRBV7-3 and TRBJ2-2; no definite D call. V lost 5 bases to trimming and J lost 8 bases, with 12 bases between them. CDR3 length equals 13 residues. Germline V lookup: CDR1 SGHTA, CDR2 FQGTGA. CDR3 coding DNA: TGTGCCAGCAGCCCCCGCCGCCCGGGGGAGCTGTTTTTT. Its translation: CASSPRRPGELFF.

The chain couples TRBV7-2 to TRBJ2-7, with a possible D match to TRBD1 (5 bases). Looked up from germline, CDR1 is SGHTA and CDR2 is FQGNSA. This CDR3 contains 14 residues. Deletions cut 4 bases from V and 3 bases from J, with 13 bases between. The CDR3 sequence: CASSSSDSSYEQYF. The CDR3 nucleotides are TGTGCCAGCAGCTCCAGCGACAGTAGCTACGAGCAGTACTTC. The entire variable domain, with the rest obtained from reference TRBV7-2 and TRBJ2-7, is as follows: GAGVSQSPSNKVTEKGKDVELRCDPISGHTALYWYRQSLGQGLEFLIYFQGNSAPDKSGLPSDRFSAERTGGSVSTLTIQRTQQEDSAVYLCASSSSDSSYEQYFGPGTRLTVT.

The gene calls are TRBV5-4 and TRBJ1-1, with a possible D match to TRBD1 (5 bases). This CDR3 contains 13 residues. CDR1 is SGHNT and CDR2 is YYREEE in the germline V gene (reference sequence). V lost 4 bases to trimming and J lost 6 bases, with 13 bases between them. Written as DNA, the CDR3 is TGTGCCAGCAGCCAGGGTCGGGTCGCTGAAGCTTTCTTT. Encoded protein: CASSQGRVAEAFF.

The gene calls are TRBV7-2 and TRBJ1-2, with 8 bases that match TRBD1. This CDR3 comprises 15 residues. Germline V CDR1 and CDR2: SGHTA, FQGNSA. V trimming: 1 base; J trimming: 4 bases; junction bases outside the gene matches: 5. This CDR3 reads CASSLGYRGTYGYTF. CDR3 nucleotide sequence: TGTGCCAGCAGCTTAGGGTACAGGGGGACCTATGGCTACACCTTC.

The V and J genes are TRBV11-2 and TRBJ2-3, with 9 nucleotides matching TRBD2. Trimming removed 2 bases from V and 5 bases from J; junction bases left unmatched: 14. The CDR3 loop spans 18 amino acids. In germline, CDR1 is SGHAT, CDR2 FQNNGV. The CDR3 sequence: CASSLLGRVAGARDTQYF. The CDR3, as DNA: TGTGCCAGCAGCTTATTGGGGAGAGTAGCGGGGGCCAGAGATACGCAGTATTTT.

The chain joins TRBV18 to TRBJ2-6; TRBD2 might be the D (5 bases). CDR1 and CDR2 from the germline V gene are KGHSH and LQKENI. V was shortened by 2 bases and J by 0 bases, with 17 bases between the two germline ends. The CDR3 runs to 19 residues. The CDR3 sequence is CASSPVSGTGFSGANVLTF. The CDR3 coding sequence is TGTGCCAGCTCACCAGTCTCCGGTACGGGGTTCTCTGGGGCCAACGTCCTGACTTTC.

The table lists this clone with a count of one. The CDR3 is CASSLVRGRGSSVTYGYTF. In nucleotides, the CDR3 is TGTGCCAGCAGCTTAGTCCGGGGGAGGGGTTCTTCCGTAACCTATGGCTACACCTTC. V usage is TRBV7-2 and J usage is TRBJ1-2; the D gene is possibly TRBD1 (5 bases). Germline V lookup: CDR1 SGHTA, CDR2 FQGNSA. The V end was cut by 1 base, the J end by 4 bases, with 25 bases between. The CDR3 runs 19 residues.

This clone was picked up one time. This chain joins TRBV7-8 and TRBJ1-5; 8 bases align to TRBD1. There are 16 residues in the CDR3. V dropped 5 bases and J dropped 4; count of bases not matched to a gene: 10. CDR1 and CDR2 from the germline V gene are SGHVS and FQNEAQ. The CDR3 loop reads CASSQGRTGSNQPQHF. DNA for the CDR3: TGTGCCAGCAGCCAAGGAAGGACAGGGAGTAATCAGCCCCAGCATTTT.

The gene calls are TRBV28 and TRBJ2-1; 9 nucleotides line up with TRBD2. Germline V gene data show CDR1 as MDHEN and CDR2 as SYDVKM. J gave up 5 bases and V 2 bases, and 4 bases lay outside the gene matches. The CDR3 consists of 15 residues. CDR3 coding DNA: TGTGCCAGCAGTTTAGCGGCTAGCGGGGACAATGAGCAGTTCTTC. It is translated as CASSLAASGDNEQFF.